This TCR beta chain was captured by sequencing in a study of shared clonotypes between healthy human individuals. Germline V gene sequence: CDR1 SGHDT, CDR2 YYEEEE. This CDR3 region has 11 residues. V dropped 2 bases and J dropped 2 bases, with 1 base sitting between them. This clone was found once. Other DNA sequences of this sample code for an identical CDR3. TCRdb's copy holds only in-frame clones and misses some; the assay was immunoSEQ multiplex PCR. Of just over 2,000,000 clones detected, around 95% appear once; the ten largest clones hold 0.13%. This TCR came from a man between 18 and 35 years old in good health. Source material: naive CD4+ T cells sorted from blood. As for subset: CD45RA+ positively selected. This chain joins TRBV5-6 and TRBJ1-2, with D unresolved. The CDR3: CASSLNYGYTF. CDR3 bases: TGTGCCAGCAGCTTAAACTATGGCTACACCTTC.